The present T cell receptor beta chain was sequenced within a study of identical twins. General study findings and limits: Recombination models fit unrelated individuals' TCR alpha sharing but underestimated twins'. The more abundant beta clonotypes in cord blood had fewer insertions, and memory repertoires did not show this.

This clonotype was observed at least ten times. Its antigen is unidentified. TCRdb re-called the 5' RACE reads with MiXCR, one entry per CDR3 protein. This sample has just over 500,000 distinct CDR3 sequences; roughly a fifth occur once, and the top ten carry 0.75% to 0.95%. The sample was also linked to a second study, of T cells expressing NK-cell markers. That source adds: NKG2C+ dominant clonotype frequencies in more than 5 donors were roughly 1.0-7.5% of CD8+ T cells. In a handful of donors, these clonotypes also led the CD3+CD56-NKG2C+ fraction.

This TCR was recovered from a woman aged 18-29 years in good health. Material for sequencing was CD4+ T cells sorted from blood.

The CDR3 is CATSPLPQGMGNQPQHF. The CDR3 DNA follows: TGTGCCACCAGCCCCCTACCTCAGGGTATGGGCAATCAGCCCCAGCATTTT. The V call is TRBV15, the J call TRBJ1-5; D might be TRBD1 (5 bases). Trimming left V 5 bases short and J 2 bases short, with 19 bases between. Germline V lookup: CDR1 LNHNV, CDR2 YYDKDF (reference sequence). The CDR3 totals 17 residues.